This T cell receptor (beta chain) came from a study of cytomegalovirus exposure and HLA in healthy donors. General study findings and limits: The listing of approximately 160 TCR beta chains classed them as cytomegalovirus-associated.

In the PCR, 60 Vbeta and 13 Jbeta primers were used. Clones were sequenced by immunoSEQ multiplex PCR, and TCRdb holds only the in-frame ones, with some missing. The sample lists 150,000 to 200,000 clones; under 85% were seen once. Germline V gives CDR1 MNHNS, CDR2 SASEGT. The CDR3 totals 15 residues. V lost 6 bases and J lost 1; bases outside the gene matches: 9. Points on this clone: What it binds is not known.

The sequence came from a woman aged 25 to 39 in good health and CMV-seronegative. The sample consisted of PBMCs. The chain employs TRBV6-1 and TRBJ2-7, with 7 bases fitting TRBD1. CDR3 residues: CASSNTGTASYEQYF. The CDR3 nucleotides are TGTGCCAGCAGCAACACCGGGACAGCTTCCTACGAGCAGTACTTC.